This T cell receptor (beta chain) appears in the sequencing data of a study of PD-L1 blockade in urothelial cancer. V lost 8 bases and J 1 base, leaving 11 bases between the germline ends. CDR3 length equals 13 residues. Looked up from germline, CDR1 is LNHDA and CDR2 is SQIVND (reference sequence). Profiling relied on immunoSEQ multiplex PCR, and the TCRdb table lists in-frame clones only, not all of them. The table includes some 75,000 clones, approximately 90% detected once. Time point in this sample: peripheral blood 6 weeks after treatment start. This chain uses TRBV19 with TRBJ1-1; D possibly corresponds to TRBD1 (5 bases). Sequencing used PBMCs, obtained around atezolizumab (anti-PD-L1) treatment. The sequence derives from a woman of 80 years or more with urothelial cancer. In DNA, the CDR3 is TGTGCCAGTGTCCGTACAGGGAACACTGAAGCTTTCTTT. Amino acids: CASVRTGNTEAFF. Full variable domain (outside the CDR3, taken from reference TRBV19 and TRBJ1-1): DGGITQSPKYLFRKEGQNVTLSCEQNLNHDAMYWYRQDPGQGLRLIYYSQIVNDFQKGDIAEGYSVSREKKESFPLTVTSAQKNPTAFYLCASVRTGNTEAFFGQGTRLTVV.